Listed here is a single T cell receptor beta chain. This clonotype came up a few times. The antigen this receptor binds is unknown. No much larger clone exists at a distance of one base, and base qualities are not known. The record originates from a study of T cells in Graves' hyperthyroidism and ophthalmopathy (dated by TCRdb to 2018 to 2020). Looking at the study overall: Peripheral blood was sampled at the time of initial diagnosis, prior to any treatment. A discovery cohort of approximately 97 patients, 43 with Graves' ophthalmopathy and about 58 with stable Graves' hyperthyroidism, was used to find distinguishing TCR V-J signatures. In about 6 Graves' hyperthyroidism patients, the study also compared T-cell repertoires from thyroid tissue with T-cell repertoires from blood. According to the paper, TCR Vbeta CDR3 sequencing was carried out on about 140 peripheral blood samples, which came from 40 to 45 ophthalmopathy, some 73 hyperthyroidism and roughly 17 progressor patients. The 85 to 100 discovery patients were divided at random into training and test sets in a 7:3 ratio. After sampling, hyperthyroidism patients received methimazole starting at 30 mg daily, and ophthalmopathy patients received high-dose intravenous methylprednisolone. Whether ophthalmopathy could be predicted prospectively was tested in an independent validation cohort made up of 18 to 20 hyperthyroidism patients plus 17 patients who later progressed to ophthalmopathy. The full study reports these points: Most expanded thyroid clonotypes (frequency above 0.001) were also detected in blood, suggesting blood repertoires may reflect thyroid immune responses. In validation, the model predicted progression to ophthalmopathy a median of about 5.9 months before onset, with roughly 70% sensitivity and 72.22% specificity. In cross-validation, a model built on a 13 V-J signature told ophthalmopathy apart from stable hyperthyroidism with less than 90% sensitivity and around 83% specificity, and in testing the same model reached 80%/75%. No statistical method was used to set the sample size in advance, and investigators knew the group allocation.

Including cysteine and phenylalanine, the CDR3 has 11 amino acids. The DNA shown is the 33-base CDR3, in frame from base 1. CDR1 and CDR2 (KGHDR, SFDVKD) derive from the germline V gene. Cut back by 1 base and 8 bases, the V and J ends lie 2 bases apart. In the ophthalmopathy patients, disease was moderately to severely active, with a Clinical Activity Score of 3 or more, a NOSPECS grade of 4 or more, and a duration of less than 3 months. Any patient with an uncontrolled infection, another autoimmune disease, pregnancy or lactation was excluded. Diagnoses were based on clinical symptoms, serum thyroxine and TRAb, thyroid ultrasound and orbital computed tomography. Ficoll-Paque density gradient centrifugation was used to isolate PBMCs from about 10 ml of fresh peripheral blood. Total RNA was extracted using Trizol reagent, and RNA quality was assessed on an Agilent 2100 Bioanalyzer. The TCR beta CDR3 regions were amplified from RNA transcripts. The TCR CDR3 was subjected to a first round of RT-PCR using the HTBI primer set and the Qiagen OneStep RT-PCR kit. The libraries were constructed in a second round of multiplex PCR and then size-selected and purified. Sequencing of the libraries was done on an Illumina HiSeq2000 using paired-end 100 bp reads. Regarding the original processing steps: SOAPnuke was used to process the raw data, with reads discarded if the reads contained adapters or uncalled bases, had a mean Phred below 15, or lacked an exact constant-primer or identifier match. High-quality paired reads were merged with COPE v1.2.5, and unique nucleotide sequences were defined as clonotypes. MiTCR v1.1 was used to align the clonotypes against IMGT TRBV, TRBD and TRBJ reference segments. The analysis included only V-J combinations with a frequency above 0.0001, which together covered around 99% of the repertoires. The TCS score was defined as F50 (clonal expansion) divided by E x V (chaos), with BLOSUM62-based TCRdist calculated between CDR3 peptides within each V-J. Welch's t-statistics and random forest reduced fewer than 550 V-J features to about 12, which were used in a naive Bayes classifier (R e1071). TCRdb itself trimmed the public reads at Q25 with fastp, ran MiXCR and retained productive beta chains. When rows share a CDR3 protein, they turn into one entry using the most common DNA and genes. These V and J calls derive from TCRdb rather than the authors' analysis. The sample profile shows 620,000 or so distinct CDR3 sequences; more than 12% of them were found once. In total, the top ten clones hold roughly an eighth of the sample.

The sequence came from a woman between 45 and 65 years old with Graves' ophthalmopathy. The sequenced sample consisted of blood. The rearrangement joined TRBV24-1 to TRBJ2-1, with the D gene not confidently named. CDR3 reads: CATSDFYEQFF. The DNA sequence reads TGTGCCACCAGTGATTTCTATGAGCAGTTCTTC.